This TCR beta chain comes out of a study of shared clonotypes between healthy human individuals. For this clone: The antigen is not known.

Deep was the level used in running the assay. Assay: immunoSEQ multiplex PCR; the TCRdb copy retains only in-frame clones and omits some. Of around 480,000 clones in the sample, 60% to 80% were seen once. General study findings and limits: Among donors, clonotype sharing was expected to be affected by sequencing depth.

The germline V gene encodes CDR1 SQVTM and CDR2 ANQGSEA. Trimming removed 5 bases at V and 2 bases at J, with 10 bases between. The CDR3 extends over 13 amino acids. Sequencing input: PBMCs. The chain has TRBV29-1 and TRBJ1-5; D gene ambiguous. This receptor was obtained from a woman aged 40-49 years in good health. Some clones in this sample may be carry-over from other donors' samples. CDR3 sequence reads: CSVQGHGNQPQHF. The CDR3 region has the DNA TGCAGCGTTCAAGGTCATGGCAATCAGCCCCAGCATTTT.